The source of this T cell receptor beta chain is a study of shared clonotypes between healthy human individuals. Study-wide results and limits: The sampled material consisted only of blood, and tissue repertoires are likely to differ.

A remark on this clone: Its antigen is unidentified.

This CDR3 contains 15 residues. CDR1 LNHDA and CDR2 SQIVND come from the germline V gene (reference sequence). V lost 2 bases and J lost 3, with 14 bases in between. The data were produced by immunoSEQ multiplex PCR, yet TCRdb's version contains in-frame clones alone and is incomplete. Of hundreds of thousands of clones in the sample, roughly 72% are singletons; the top ten hold 1.5% to 2%. The genes are TRBV19 and TRBJ2-7, with D hard to call. Sequenced sample: memory CD4+ T cells sorted from blood. Documented subset: CD45RA-negative fraction. This sequence was found in a woman aged 25-40 years in good health. The DNA of the CDR3 is TGTGCCAGTAGTATATCCCCAATCGACGTCTACGAGCAGTACTTC. Amino acid sequence: CASSISPIDVYEQYF.